A selection of T cell receptor beta chains follows, all from one sample in a study of T cell responses to AZD1222 COVID-19 vaccine. The data were produced by immunoSEQ multiplex PCR, yet TCRdb's version contains in-frame clones alone and is incomplete. The sample consists of some 170,000 clones, just under 90% of them appearing once. The input for sequencing was peripheral blood, taken 28 days after the second dose of the MenACWY control vaccine. Source of these receptors: an adult who received the MenACWY meningococcal vaccine as a control. Each CDR3 is given with its conserved first and last residue. D genes are given only for firm matches. Size values are once, few and many counts, or a class for expanded clones, and some rows have none.

CASSDRWNTEAFF | TGTGCCAGCAGCGACCGTTGGAACACTGAAGCTTTCTTT | - | - | TRBJ1-1 | TRBV7-8
CASSFPPQGRTEAFF | TGTGCCAGCAGCTTCCCCCCCCAGGGACGCACTGAAGCTTTCTTT | - | - | TRBJ1-1 | TRBV11-2
CASSASGTQYF | TGTGCCAGCAGTGCTAGCGGAACGCAGTATTTT | TRBD2 | - | TRBJ2-3 | TRBV28
CASTQGQGKETQYF | TGTGCCAGCACTCAGGGACAGGGCAAAGAGACCCAGTACTTC | TRBD1 | - | TRBJ2-5 | TRBV3-1/TRBV3-2
CASSAAITMRGAFF | TGTGCCAGCAGCGCGGCAATCACCATGAGGGGAGCTTTCTTT | - | - | TRBJ1-1 | TRBV7-9
CASRTGTGEAFF | TGTGCCAGCAGGACCGGGACCGGTGAAGCTTTCTTT | - | - | TRBJ1-1 | TRBV27
CASSPGTDSYNEQFF | TGTGCCAGCAGCCCAGGGACAGACTCCTACAATGAGCAGTTCTTC | TRBD1 | once | TRBJ2-1 | TRBV7-3
CASSLTGSIYGYTF | TGTGCCAGCAGTCTGACAGGGTCTATCTATGGCTACACCTTC | TRBD1 | once | TRBJ1-2 | TRBV28
CASSEAIAGEGTDTQYF | TGTGCCAGCAGTGAAGCAATAGCGGGAGAGGGGACAGATACGCAGTATTTT | TRBD2 | - | TRBJ2-3 | TRBV6-1
CASSSFRDRGRETQYF | TGTGCCAGCAGCTCATTCCGGGACAGGGGGCGAGAGACCCAGTACTTC | TRBD1 | - | TRBJ2-5 | TRBV5-8
CASSSVLSTGGTYEQYF | TGTGCCAGCAGTTCCGTTCTTTCGACAGGGGGCACCTACGAGCAGTACTTC | TRBD1 | few | TRBJ2-7 | TRBV2
CASSQDQGDTMNTEAFF | TGTGCCAGCAGCCAAGATCAGGGGGACACTATGAACACTGAAGCTTTCTTT | TRBD1 | - | TRBJ1-1 | TRBV3-1/TRBV3-2
CASSFGGRGIEKLFF | TGTGCCAGCAGTTTTGGGGGGCGCGGGATTGAAAAACTGTTTTTT | - | - | TRBJ1-4 | TRBV27
CSVGSGGNEQYF | TGCAGCGTTGGTTCAGGGGGCAACGAGCAGTACTTC | TRBD1 | - | TRBJ2-7 | TRBV29-1
CATSRGNIWDEAFF | TGTGCCACCAGCAGGGGTAACATATGGGATGAAGCTTTCTTT | - | - | TRBJ1-1 | TRBV15
CASSLGSGTGETQYF | TGTGCCAGCAGCTTAGGTTCTGGGACCGGGGAGACCCAGTACTTC | - | - | TRBJ2-5 | TRBV11-3
CASSSLGTTYGYTF | TGTGCCAGCAGCTCCCTTGGGACTACCTATGGCTACACCTTC | - | - | TRBJ1-2 | TRBV7-8
CASSLVGPTNYGYTF | TGCGCCAGCAGCTTAGTGGGGCCGACTAACTATGGCTACACCTTC | - | once | TRBJ1-2 | TRBV5-1
CASSYGENQPQHF | TGTGCCAGCAGTTACGGGGAGAATCAGCCCCAGCATTTT | - | - | TRBJ1-5 | TRBV6-6
CASSLGSGETQYF | TGTGCCAGCAGCTTAGGGTCAGGAGAGACCCAGTACTTC | - | - | TRBJ2-5 | TRBV7-2
CAISGTNHEQFF | TGTGCCATCAGTGGGACTAACCATGAGCAGTTCTTC | - | - | TRBJ2-1 | TRBV10-3
CASSLGTEGHEQYF | TGCGCCAGCAGCTTGGGAACAGAGGGCCACGAGCAGTACTTC | - | - | TRBJ2-7 | TRBV5-1
CASSEEGTGIYGYTF | TGTGCCAGCAGTGAAGAAGGGACAGGCATCTATGGCTACACCTTC | TRBD1 | - | TRBJ1-2 | TRBV2
CASSLSNIPGTYEQYF | TGTGCCAGCAGTTTATCGAACATTCCGGGTACCTACGAGCAGTACTTC | - | - | TRBJ2-7 | TRBV27
CASSFKRRGPSETQYF | TGTGCCAGCAGCTTTAAGAGACGGGGACCGAGCGAGACCCAGTACTTC | - | - | TRBJ2-5 | TRBV5-6
CASSVWQGASTGELFF | TGTGCCAGCAGCGTTTGGCAGGGGGCGAGCACCGGGGAGCTGTTTTTT | TRBD1 | - | TRBJ2-2 | TRBV9
CASSFSGGRPLHF | TGTGCCAGCAGCTTTTCAGGAGGAAGGCCCCTCCACTTT | - | - | TRBJ1-6 | TRBV11-2
CASSLNRVNTEAFF | TGTGCCAGCAGCTTAAACAGGGTGAACACTGAAGCTTTCTTT | - | - | TRBJ1-1 | TRBV7-2
CASSTSGSPDTQYF | TGTGCCAGTAGTACTAGCGGGAGTCCTGATACGCAGTATTTT | TRBD2 | - | TRBJ2-3 | TRBV19
CASSPPDTVFYGYTF | TGTGCCAGCAGTCCTCCAGATACAGTTTTCTATGGCTACACCTTC | - | - | TRBJ1-2 | TRBV28
CAGAADRADYGYTF | TGCGCCGGGGCCGCGGACAGGGCGGACTATGGCTACACCTTC | TRBD1 | - | TRBJ1-2 | TRBV5-1
CAISELRHGIYEQYF | TGTGCCATCAGTGAGTTACGGCACGGTATCTACGAGCAGTACTTC | - | - | TRBJ2-7 | TRBV10-3
CASSPWGAYEQYF | TGTGCCAGCAGCCCTTGGGGGGCCTACGAGCAGTACTTC | - | - | TRBJ2-7 | TRBV3-1/TRBV3-2
CSARRSGDYGYTF | TGCAGCGCCAGACGCTCAGGGGACTATGGCTACACCTTC | - | - | TRBJ1-2 | TRBV29-1
CASSLRYFSGNTIYF | TGTGCCAGCAGCCTCAGATACTTCTCTGGAAACACCATATATTTT | - | - | TRBJ1-3 | TRBV3-1/TRBV3-2
CASSWSADTQYF | TGCGCCAGCAGCTGGAGCGCGGATACGCAGTATTTT | - | few | TRBJ2-3 | TRBV5-1